What follows are 16 T cell receptor beta chains derived from one specimen sequenced in a study of lymphopenia after photon versus proton radiotherapy. Sequenced by immunoSEQ multiplex PCR; TCRdb stores in-frame clones only, minus some. The sample has around 24,000 clones, 85% to 90% seen once. This specimen consisted of peripheral blood, obtained from a patient treated with photon-based radiotherapy. These receptors came from a man aged 30-40 years with gastric cancer.

This rearrangement joins TRBV28 to TRBJ1-5; D not certain. V was shortened by 5 bases and J by 2 bases, with 13 bases between the two germline ends. This CDR3 contains 15 residues. Germline loops: CDR1 MDHEN, CDR2 SYDVKM. The CDR3 DNA is TGTGCCAGCAGTCGCGTAGCGGCTGGCAATCAGCCCCAGCATTTT. The encoded protein is CASSRVAAGNQPQHF.

This clone was observed a handful of times. The chain employs TRBV29-1 and TRBJ1-1; D is perhaps TRBD1 (5 bases). CDR3 size: 15 residues. Trimming cost V 0 bases and J 6 bases, with 17 bases left between them. CDR1 and CDR2 from the germline V gene are SQVTM and ANQGSEA. The DNA for the CDR3 is TGCAGCGTTGAAGATGGTAGGGGACTCTTCCCTGAAGCTTTCTTT. Protein product: CSVEDGRGLFPEAFF.

The CDR3 sequence: CASSLLGTDQETQYF. The CDR3 DNA is TGTGCCAGCAGCTTATTGGGGACAGACCAAGAGACCCAGTACTTC. This chain connects TRBV11-3 to TRBJ2-5; 7 bases are shared with TRBD1. V dropped 2 bases and J dropped 0; count of bases not matched to a gene: 3. Looked up from germline, CDR1 is SGHNT and CDR2 is YENEEA. The CDR3 loop spans 15 amino acids.

A single count supports this clone. Other DNA sequences within the sample encode an identical CDR3. V and J are TRBV9 and TRBJ1-2; 8 nucleotides match TRBD1. Germline CDR1 reads SGDLS; CDR2 reads YYNGEE. The length of the CDR3 is 15 residues. J was trimmed by 3 bases and V by 0 bases; bases with no gene match: 4. For the CDR3, the DNA is TGTGCCAGCAGCGTAGGGACAGGGAGTGACTATGGCTACACCTTC. Its protein is CASSVGTGSDYGYTF. The full variable domain, in which reference TRBV9 and TRBJ1-2 provide the parts outside the CDR3, is DSGVTQTPKHLITATGQRVTLRCSPRSGDLSVYWYQQSLDQGLQFLIQYYNGEERAKGNILERFSAQQFPDLHSELNLSSLELGDSALYFCASSVGTGSDYGYTFGSGTRLTVV.

The genes are TRBV19 and TRBJ1-6; D is uncertain. V gave up 3 bases and J gave up 12 bases, with 12 bases separating them. Germline V gene data show CDR1 as LNHDA and CDR2 as SQIVND (reference sequence). This CDR3 contains 13 residues. The CDR3 spells CASSIPGEGPLHF. The CDR3 nucleotides read TGTGCCAGTAGTATTCCCGGGGAGGGACCCCTCCACTTT.

This clone was observed a few times. The CDR3 protein is CASSHWGFNEKLFF. The CDR3 DNA reads as TGTGCCAGCAGCCACTGGGGGTTCAATGAAAAACTGTTTTTT. This chain joins TRBV14 and TRBJ1-4; TRBD1 might be the D (5 bases). The ends were cut back, 3 bases at V and 5 bases at J, with 10 bases in the middle. The CDR3 is 14 amino acids. In germline, CDR1 is SGHDN, CDR2 FVKESK.

V gene TRBV27 combines with J gene TRBJ1-1; D remains ambiguous. CDR3 length: 12 amino acids. Trimming pared 3 bases from V and 3 bases from J, leaving 5 bases between. CDR1 is MNHEY and CDR2 is SMNVEV in the germline V gene (reference sequence). DNA of the CDR3: TGTGCCAGCAGTTTGAGGGACACTGAAGCTTTCTTT. It is translated as CASSLRDTEAFF.

V usage is TRBV6-5 and J usage is TRBJ2-5, with unresolved D. V lost 6 bases and J 5 bases, leaving 13 bases between the germline ends. This CDR3 is built from 13 residues. The germline CDR1 and CDR2 sequences are MNHEY and SVGAGI. This CDR3 reads CASSRTVRETQYF. The CDR3 DNA is TGTGCCAGCAGCAGGACGGTCCGGGAGACCCAGTACTTC.

The gene calls are TRBV19 and TRBJ2-1; TRBD1 matches 7 bases. From germline, CDR1 is LNHDA and CDR2 SQIVND (reference sequence). The junction had 10 bases not matched to a gene; V was cut back by 8 bases and J by 0 bases. The CDR3 totals 16 residues. The CDR3 here is CASRKTGISSYNEQFF. The CDR3 DNA is TGTGCCAGTCGAAAGACAGGGATAAGCTCCTACAATGAGCAGTTCTTC.

V usage is TRBV19 and J usage is TRBJ1-4, with 8 bases fitting TRBD1. The J segment lost 3 bases and the V segment lost 9 bases, leaving 9 bases of the junction unmatched. The CDR3 is 15 amino acids. From germline, CDR1 is LNHDA and CDR2 SQIVND (reference sequence). CDR3 loop: CASGAGGRSNEKLFF. The CDR3 nucleotides read TGTGCCAGCGGGGCAGGGGGCAGGTCTAATGAAAAACTGTTTTTT.

This chain connects TRBV27 to TRBJ2-7; TRBD1 might be the D (6 bases). V dropped 1 base and J dropped 2 bases, with 24 bases sitting between them. The length of the CDR3 is 19 residues. The V gene's germline CDR1 is MNHEY and CDR2 SMNVEV (reference sequence). DNA for the CDR3: TGTGCCAGCAGTTTATTTCCATCTGGGAATCAGGGGCTCCCCTACGAGCAGTACTTC. It translates to CASSLFPSGNQGLPYEQYF.

The chain is built from TRBV6-1 and TRBJ1-5; TRBD1 agrees at 10 bases. Looked up from germline, CDR1 is MNHNS and CDR2 is SASEGT. This CDR3 comprises 15 residues. Unmatched junction bases numbered 3, after V lost 1 base and J lost 6 bases. This CDR3 is CASSEGTGGGQPQHF. The CDR3 bases are TGTGCCAGCAGTGAAGGGACAGGGGGTGGTCAGCCCCAGCATTTT.

The chain carries TRBV6-1 and TRBJ1-2, with 7 bases fitting TRBD1. CDR1 is MNHNS, CDR2 SASEGT, per germline. V lost 1 base to trimming and J lost 4 bases; unmatched junction nucleotides: 12. The CDR3 extends over 17 amino acids. The CDR3 region is CASSEGGQGVESYGYTF. CDR3 coding DNA: TGTGCCAGCAGTGAAGGAGGGCAGGGGGTTGAGAGCTATGGCTACACCTTC.

The chain employs TRBV7-3 and TRBJ1-6, with 9 bases that match TRBD1. J gave up 9 bases and V 2 bases, and 14 bases lay outside the gene matches. This CDR3 is 18 amino acids long. The germline CDR1 and CDR2 sequences are SGHTA and FQGTGA. DNA of the CDR3: TGTGCCAGCAGCTTACTACACAGGGGGGACAGGGTGGGTTCACCCCTCCACTTT. Translation gives CASSLLHRGDRVGSPLHF.

The chain's CDR3 is CASSQGNSVDNEQFF. The CDR3 nucleotides are TGTGCCAGCAGCCAAGGGAACAGCGTAGACAATGAGCAGTTCTTC. V is TRBV4-2 and J is TRBJ2-1; D not certain. This CDR3 comprises 15 residues. Germline V gene data show CDR1 as LGHNA and CDR2 as YNFKEQ. V was clipped by 1 base and J by 5 bases, with 12 bases between them.

This chain joins TRBV9 and TRBJ2-5; 11 bases fit TRBD2. This CDR3 is 14 amino acids long. With 3 bases clipped from V and 5 bases from J, the junction kept 3 bases outside the gene matches. Germline V gene sequence: CDR1 SGDLS, CDR2 YYNGEE. CDR3 nucleotides: TGTGCCAGCAGCGACCGACTAGCGGGGGAGACCCAGTACTTC. Amino acid sequence: CASSDRLAGETQYF.